Each of the 27 T cell receptor beta chains below was sequenced from the same sample in a study of cytomegalovirus exposure and HLA in healthy donors. In the PCR, 60 Vbeta and 13 Jbeta primers were used. The repertoire was sequenced with immunoSEQ multiplex PCR; TCRdb's copy has only in-frame clones and lacks some. The sample lists about 82,000 clones; more than 60% were seen once. The specimen was PBMCs. These receptors were collected from a human donor in good health.

V usage is TRBV19 and J usage is TRBJ1-1; D is perhaps TRBD1 (6 bases). CDR1 is LNHDA and CDR2 is SQIVND in the germline V gene (reference sequence). This CDR3 contains 13 residues. The V and J ends lost 10 bases and 5 bases respectively, with 17 bases between them. CDR3 protein: CATSLGRGTEAFF. The CDR3 DNA is TGTGCCACGTCATTGGGCAGGGGAACTGAAGCTTTCTTT.

This CDR3 is CASSSRVAGELFF. CDR3 nucleotides: TGTGCCAGCAGCTCGCGAGTCGCCGGGGAGCTGTTTTTT. This chain joins TRBV5-8 and TRBJ2-2; D gene unclear. This CDR3 has 13 amino acids. The germline gives CDR1 SGHTS, CDR2 YDEGEE. The V gene lost 3 bases and the J gene lost 6 bases, with 9 bases spanning the gap.

V is TRBV7-9 and J is TRBJ2-1, with TRBD2 matching 10 bases. This CDR3 comprises 18 residues. V shed 5 bases, J shed 0 bases, and the junction held 10 bases outside the gene matches. Germline CDR1 and CDR2: SEHNR and FQNEAQ (reference sequence). CDR3 sequence (DNA): TGTGCCAGCAGCGCCCAAGCGGGGGGGCCGAGCTCCTACAATGAGCAGTTCTTC. Translated: CASSAQAGGPSSYNEQFF.

The chain joins TRBV7-9 to TRBJ1-6; TRBD1 might be the D (5 bases). V was trimmed by 5 bases and J by 6 bases, leaving 17 bases between them. There are 16 residues in the CDR3. Looked up from germline, CDR1 is SEHNR and CDR2 is FQNEAQ (reference sequence). The CDR3 sequence is CASSLVSGERNSPLHF. The CDR3 DNA reads TGTGCCAGCAGCCTAGTTTCGGGGGAACGTAATTCACCCCTCCACTTT.

This clone was seen only a few times. This rearrangement joins TRBV10-2 to TRBJ1-4; D not certain. Trimming took off 2 bases at V and 0 bases at J, with 10 bases between the two ends. Germline CDR1 is WSHSY and CDR2 is SAAADI. The CDR3 spans 16 residues. The CDR3, as DNA: TGCGCCAGCAGTGAGCTCGCGGTCCCAACTAATGAAAAACTGTTTTTT. Its protein product is CASSELAVPTNEKLFF.

J is TRBJ1-4 and V is TRBV7-2; D possibly corresponds to TRBD1 (5 bases). V dropped 5 bases and J dropped 9 bases, with 10 bases sitting between them. The germline gives CDR1 SGHTA, CDR2 FQGNSA. The CDR3 is made up of 12 amino acids. Here the CDR3 reads CASSDSDKKLFF. The CDR3 nucleotides read TGTGCCAGCAGCGACAGCGATAAAAAACTGTTTTTT.

The chain combines TRBV2 with TRBJ1-2; D is undetermined. From germline, CDR1 is SNHLY and CDR2 FYNNEI. This CDR3 is built from 16 residues. Trimming took 4 bases from V and 1 from J, leaving 16 bases between them. CDR3 nucleotide sequence: TGTGCCAGCAGTGGGACTCCTACCGAGGTTAACTATGGCTACACCTTC. It encodes CASSGTPTEVNYGYTF.

CDR3 coding DNA: TGCGCCAGCAGCTTGGCCGAGGGAAAACTGTTTTTT. It yields the protein CASSLAEGKLFF. V is TRBV5-1 and J is TRBJ1-4; D not resolved. The germline CDR1 and CDR2 sequences are SGHRS and YFSETQ. The CDR3 length is 12 residues. Trimming removed 0 bases from V and 10 bases from J, with 7 bases in between.

In this sample, this clone turned up a few times. An end of the junction does not agree with germline; a read error may underlie this. The chain recombines TRBV4-1 with TRBJ2-7, with TRBD1 matching over 10 bases. This CDR3 has 15 residues. The germline CDR1 and CDR2 sequences are MGHRA and YSYEKL. The CDR3 nucleotides read TGTGCCAGCAGCAGCAGGGGACAGGGGCGCTACGAGCAGTACTTC. This gives the protein CASSSRGQGRYEQYF.

This clone was seen only once. The V call is TRBV4-1, the J call TRBJ2-1, with TRBD1 as a possible D gene (6 bases). CDR3 length: 15 amino acids. CDR1 MGHRA and CDR2 YSYEKL come from the germline V gene. V lost 0 bases and J lost 7, with 13 bases in between. CDR3 nucleotides: TGCGCCAGCAGCCAAGAGCGGACAGACCGGAATGAGCAGTTCTTC. This sequence encodes CASSQERTDRNEQFF.

The chain has TRBV7-9 and TRBJ1-5; D unclear. Germline V gene lookup returns CDR1 SEHNR and CDR2 FQNEAQ (reference sequence). The V end was cut by 0 bases, the J end by 7 bases, with 4 bases between. The CDR3 sequence is 12 residues long. CDR3 region: CASSLAPQPQHF. The DNA for the CDR3 is TGTGCCAGCAGCTTAGCCCCGCAGCCCCAGCATTTT.

This clone was detected ten times or more. The chain recombines TRBV2 with TRBJ2-3; unclear D gene. The CDR3 extends over 11 amino acids. V was trimmed by 8 bases and J by 2 bases, leaving 5 bases between them. Looked up from germline, CDR1 is SNHLY and CDR2 is FYNNEI. Here the CDR3 DNA reads TGTGCCAGCCTCTACACAGATACGCAGTATTTT. Translating it yields CASLYTDTQYF.

This sequence joins TRBV7-8 and TRBJ1-6; the D is unclear. The CDR3 runs 14 residues. V lost 3 bases and J 9 bases, leaving 12 bases between the germline ends. Germline CDR1 is SGHVS and CDR2 is FQNEAQ. The CDR3 region has the DNA TGTGCCAGCAGCTTTCGGGCTGGAGGTTCACCCCTCCACTTT. Residues: CASSFRAGGSPLHF.

The genes are TRBV18 and TRBJ2-7; D may be TRBD1 (6 bases). The ends were cut back, 3 bases at V and 2 bases at J, with 11 bases in the middle. In germline, CDR1 is KGHSH, CDR2 LQKENI. The CDR3 loop spans 14 amino acids. CDR3 region: CASSPERGTYEQYF. The CDR3 DNA sequence: TGTGCCAGCTCACCGGAGAGGGGGACCTACGAGCAGTACTTC. Full variable domain (remainder filled in from reference TRBV18 and TRBJ2-7): NAGVMQNPRHLVRRRGQEARLRCSPMKGHSHVYWYRQLPEEGLKFMVYLQKENIIDESGMPKERFSAEFPKEGPSILRIQQVVRGDSAAYFCASSPERGTYEQYFGPGTRLTVT.

This clone was found once. The CDR3 coding sequence is TGCAGCGTGGACTTAGGGCAAAATCACCTCTATGGCTACACCTTC. It yields the protein CSVDLGQNHLYGYTF. The chain employs TRBV29-1 and TRBJ1-2; D remains unclear. The germline gives CDR1 SQVTM, CDR2 ANQGSEA. The CDR3 loop spans 15 amino acids. The V gene lost 6 bases and the J gene lost 4 bases, with 21 bases spanning the gap.

The chain uses TRBV7-9 and TRBJ1-5; D gene ambiguous. This CDR3 comprises 12 residues. The germline V and J ends were trimmed by 5 bases and 5 bases, with 7 bases remaining between them. Looked up from germline, CDR1 is SEHNR and CDR2 is FQNEAQ (reference sequence). The CDR3 DNA sequence: TGTGCCAGCAGCCCGCAGGATCAGCCCCAGCATTTT. As protein: CASSPQDQPQHF.

A single count supports this clone. The chain recombines TRBV5-1 with TRBJ1-5; D gene uncertain. V lost 0 bases, J lost 4 bases, and 5 bases lay in between. The CDR3 totals 13 residues. The V gene's germline CDR1 is SGHRS and CDR2 YFSETQ. As DNA, the CDR3 is TGCGCCAGCAGCTTGGACGGGAATCAGCCCCAGCATTTT. Residues: CASSLDGNQPQHF.

This clone appeared a single time. The chain carries TRBV6-5 and TRBJ2-2, with D possibly TRBD1 on 6 matching bases. Trimming removed 3 bases at V and 4 bases at J, with 15 bases between. Germline V CDR1 and CDR2: MNHEY, SVGAGI. The CDR3 has 16 residues. Here the CDR3 reads CASSYPAGALTGELFF. CDR3 bases: TGTGCCAGCAGTTATCCAGCAGGGGCCCTCACCGGGGAGCTGTTTTTT.

This clone was seen a handful of times. The chain employs TRBV6-6 and TRBJ1-3; 9 bases are shared with TRBD1. The V segment lost 10 bases and the J segment 4 bases; nucleotides outside the gene matches: 11. The CDR3 loop spans 15 amino acids. Per germline, CDR1 MNHNY and CDR2 SVGAGI (reference sequence). CDR3 DNA sequence: TGTGCCATCCGACAGGGGGATGTCTTCGGAAACACCATATATTTT. This codes for CAIRQGDVFGNTIYF.

The chain has TRBV9 and TRBJ2-5, with 7 bases aligning to TRBD2. This CDR3 has 13 residues. The germline gives CDR1 SGDLS, CDR2 YYNGEE. The V segment lost 4 bases and the J segment 3 bases; nucleotides outside the gene matches: 3. CDR3 DNA: TGTGCCAGCAGCCCAGGGACTAAAGAGACCCAGTACTTC. Its protein is CASSPGTKETQYF. Full variable domain (rest looked up from reference TRBV9 and TRBJ2-5): DSGVTQTPKHLITATGQRVTLRCSPRSGDLSVYWYQQSLDQGLQFLIQYYNGEERAKGNILERFSAQQFPDLHSELNLSSLELGDSALYFCASSPGTKETQYFGPGTRLLVL.

The chain uses TRBV9 and TRBJ1-4; 11 bases line up with TRBD1. The CDR3 length is 16 residues. Germline V gives CDR1 SGDLS, CDR2 YYNGEE. V shed 0 bases, J shed 6 bases, and the junction held 4 bases outside the gene matches. The CDR3 nucleotides are TGTGCCAGCAGCGTAGGGACAGGGGGCGAGTATGAAAAACTGTTTTTT. This translates into CASSVGTGGEYEKLFF. Variable domain in full (rest from reference TRBV9 and TRBJ1-4): DSGVTQTPKHLITATGQRVTLRCSPRSGDLSVYWYQQSLDQGLQFLIQYYNGEERAKGNILERFSAQQFPDLHSELNLSSLELGDSALYFCASSVGTGGEYEKLFFGSGTQLSVL.

This clone was seen a single time. V gene TRBV19 combines with J gene TRBJ1-5; D might be TRBD1 (6 bases). The CDR3 is made up of 17 amino acids. CDR1 and CDR2 from the germline V gene are LNHDA and SQIVND (reference sequence). The ends were cut back, 5 bases at V and 0 bases at J, with 17 bases in the middle. This CDR3 is CASSFRNRANSNQPQHF. The CDR3 bases are TGTGCCAGTAGTTTTCGGAACAGGGCTAATAGCAATCAGCCCCAGCATTTT. Variable domain in full (rest from reference TRBV19 and TRBJ1-5): DGGITQSPKYLFRKEGQNVTLSCEQNLNHDAMYWYRQDPGQGLRLIYYSQIVNDFQKGDIAEGYSVSREKKESFPLTVTSAQKNPTAFYLCASSFRNRANSNQPQHFGDGTRLSIL.

The V and J genes are TRBV27 and TRBJ2-2; 9 bases map to TRBD2. CDR1 and CDR2 (germline): MNHEY, SMNVEV (reference sequence). Trimming took 1 base from V and 0 from J; bases not matched to a gene: 9. There are 19 residues in the CDR3. The CDR3 DNA follows: TGTGCCAGCAGTTTATGGTCTAGCGGGGCTACATCGAACACCGGGGAGCTGTTTTTT. Translated: CASSLWSSGATSNTGELFF.

The V gene is TRBV13, the J gene TRBJ1-1; tentative D call: TRBD1 (5 bases). The germline gives CDR1 PRHDT, CDR2 FYEKMQ (reference sequence). The CDR3 spans 14 residues. Between the trimmed V and J ends, which lost 0 bases and 1 base, there was a span of 6 bases. CDR3 coding DNA: TGTGCCAGCAGCTTAGGAGGACAGAACACTGAAGCTTTCTTT. As protein: CASSLGGQNTEAFF.

This rearrangement joins TRBV14 to TRBJ1-1; D perhaps matches TRBD1 (5 bases). The CDR3 extends over 13 amino acids. Deletions cut 4 bases from V and 7 bases from J, with 13 bases between. Germline lookup yields CDR1 SGHDN and CDR2 FVKESK. CDR3 DNA sequence: TGTGCCAGCAGCCTTACAGGAGATCTTGAAGCTTTCTTT. It encodes CASSLTGDLEAFF. Together with reference TRBV14 and TRBJ1-1, the CDR3 gives the full variable domain: EAGVTQFPSHSVIEKGQTVTLRCDPISGHDNLYWYRRVMGKEIKFLLHFVKESKQDESGMPNNRFLAERTGGTYSTLKVQPAELEDSGVYFCASSLTGDLEAFFGQGTRLTVV.

V usage is TRBV10-1 and J usage is TRBJ1-4; D gene ambiguous. Per the germline V gene, CDR1 is WNHNN and CDR2 is SYGVQD (reference sequence). The CDR3 runs 10 residues. Trimming took off 11 bases at V and 6 bases at J, with 7 bases between the two ends. Here the CDR3 DNA reads TGCGCCTGTCGGGATGAAAAACTGTTTTTT. It specifies CACRDEKLFF.

The chain employs TRBV6-5 and TRBJ2-7; 7 bases match TRBD2. The V segment lost 0 bases and the J segment 7 bases; nucleotides outside the gene matches: 6. CDR3 length: 14 amino acids. The germline gives CDR1 MNHEY, CDR2 SVGAGI. The CDR3 DNA follows: TGTGCCAGCAGTTACTCGATGGGGGGGATTGAGCAGTACTTC. Its protein is CASSYSMGGIEQYF.